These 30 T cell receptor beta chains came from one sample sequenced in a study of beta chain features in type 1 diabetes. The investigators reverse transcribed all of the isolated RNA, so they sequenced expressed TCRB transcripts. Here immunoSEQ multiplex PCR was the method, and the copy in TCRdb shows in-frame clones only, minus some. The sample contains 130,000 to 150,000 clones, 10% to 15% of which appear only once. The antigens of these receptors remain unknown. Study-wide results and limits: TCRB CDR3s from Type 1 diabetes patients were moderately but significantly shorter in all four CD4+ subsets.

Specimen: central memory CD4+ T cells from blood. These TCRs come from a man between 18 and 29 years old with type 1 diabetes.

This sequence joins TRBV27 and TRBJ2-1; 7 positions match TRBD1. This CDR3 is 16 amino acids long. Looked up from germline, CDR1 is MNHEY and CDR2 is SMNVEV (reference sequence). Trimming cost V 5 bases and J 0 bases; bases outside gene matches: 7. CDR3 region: CASSPFGQASYNEQFF. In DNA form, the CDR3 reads TGTGCCAGCAGTCCATTCGGACAGGCCTCCTACAATGAGCAGTTCTTC.

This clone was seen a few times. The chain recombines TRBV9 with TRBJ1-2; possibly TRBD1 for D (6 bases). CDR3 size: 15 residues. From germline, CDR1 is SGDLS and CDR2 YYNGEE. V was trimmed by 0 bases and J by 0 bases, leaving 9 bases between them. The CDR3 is CASSVETGSNYGYTF. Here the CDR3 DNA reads TGTGCCAGCAGCGTAGAGACAGGTTCTAACTATGGCTACACCTTC.

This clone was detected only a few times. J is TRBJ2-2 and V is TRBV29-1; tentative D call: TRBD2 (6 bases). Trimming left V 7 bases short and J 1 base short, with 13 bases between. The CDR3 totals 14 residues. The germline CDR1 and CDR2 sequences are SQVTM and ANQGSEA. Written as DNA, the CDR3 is TGCAGCGCCGCGGGGACGGTGAACACCGGGGAGCTGTTTTTT. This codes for CSAAGTVNTGELFF.

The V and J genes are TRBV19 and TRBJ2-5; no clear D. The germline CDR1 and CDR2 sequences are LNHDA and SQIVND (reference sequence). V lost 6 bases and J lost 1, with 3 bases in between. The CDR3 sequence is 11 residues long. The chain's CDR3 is CASRSQETQYF. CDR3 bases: TGTGCCAGTAGGTCCCAAGAGACCCAGTACTTC.

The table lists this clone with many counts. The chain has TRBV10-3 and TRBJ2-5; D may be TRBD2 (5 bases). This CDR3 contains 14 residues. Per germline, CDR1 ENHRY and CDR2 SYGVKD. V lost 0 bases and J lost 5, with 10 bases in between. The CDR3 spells CAISESGGGETQYF. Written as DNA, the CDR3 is TGTGCCATCAGTGAGTCCGGCGGCGGGGAGACCCAGTACTTC.

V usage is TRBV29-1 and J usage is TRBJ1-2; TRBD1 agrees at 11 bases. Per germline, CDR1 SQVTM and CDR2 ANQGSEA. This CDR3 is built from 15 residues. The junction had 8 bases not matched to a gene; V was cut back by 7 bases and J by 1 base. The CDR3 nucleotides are TGCAGCGCTGGACAGGGGGCGAACCTTAACTATGGCTACACCTTC. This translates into CSAGQGANLNYGYTF.

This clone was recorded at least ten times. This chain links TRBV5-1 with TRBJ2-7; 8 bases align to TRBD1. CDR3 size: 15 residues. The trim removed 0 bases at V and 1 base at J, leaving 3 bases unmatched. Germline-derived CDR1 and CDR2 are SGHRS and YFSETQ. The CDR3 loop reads CASSLGGTGSYEQYF. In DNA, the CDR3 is TGCGCCAGCAGCTTGGGGGGGACAGGTTCCTACGAGCAGTACTTC.

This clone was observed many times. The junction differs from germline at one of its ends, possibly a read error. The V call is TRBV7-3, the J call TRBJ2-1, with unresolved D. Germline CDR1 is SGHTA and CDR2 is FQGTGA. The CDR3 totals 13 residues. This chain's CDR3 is CASSKVGYDEQFF. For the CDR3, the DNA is TGTGCCAGCAGCAAGGTGGGCTACGATGAGCAGTTCTTC.

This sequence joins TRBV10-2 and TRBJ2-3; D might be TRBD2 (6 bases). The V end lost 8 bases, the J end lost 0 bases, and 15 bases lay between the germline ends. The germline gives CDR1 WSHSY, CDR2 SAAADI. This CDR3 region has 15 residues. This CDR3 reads CASQVPRGSTDTQYF. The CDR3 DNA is TGCGCCAGCCAAGTTCCCCGGGGGAGCACAGATACGCAGTATTTT.

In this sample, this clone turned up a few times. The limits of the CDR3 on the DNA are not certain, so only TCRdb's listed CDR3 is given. This CDR3 is CASGFGEGPQETQYF. The gene calls are TRBV12-5 and TRBJ2-5; TRBD2 is the table's D call and was not checked against the DNA. In germline, CDR1 is LGHNT, CDR2 FRNRAP. Including both end residues, the CDR3 is 15 amino acids long.

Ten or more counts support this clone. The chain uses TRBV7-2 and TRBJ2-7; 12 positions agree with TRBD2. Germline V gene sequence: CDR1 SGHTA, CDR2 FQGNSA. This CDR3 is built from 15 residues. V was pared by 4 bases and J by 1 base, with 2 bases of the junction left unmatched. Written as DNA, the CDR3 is TGTGCCAGCAGCTCTGGACTAGCGGGATCCTACGAGCAGTACTTC. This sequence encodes CASSSGLAGSYEQYF.

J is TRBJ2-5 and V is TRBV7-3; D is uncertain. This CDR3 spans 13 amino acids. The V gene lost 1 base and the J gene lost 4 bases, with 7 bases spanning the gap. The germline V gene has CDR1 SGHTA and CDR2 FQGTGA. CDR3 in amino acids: CASSLSRLETQYF. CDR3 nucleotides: TGTGCCAGCAGCTTAAGCAGGCTAGAGACCCAGTACTTC.

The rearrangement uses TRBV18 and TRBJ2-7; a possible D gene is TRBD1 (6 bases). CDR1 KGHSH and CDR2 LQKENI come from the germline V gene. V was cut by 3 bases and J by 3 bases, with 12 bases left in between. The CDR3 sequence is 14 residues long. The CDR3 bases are TGTGCCAGCTCACCTGGACAGTACATCTACGAGCAGTACTTC. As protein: CASSPGQYIYEQYF.

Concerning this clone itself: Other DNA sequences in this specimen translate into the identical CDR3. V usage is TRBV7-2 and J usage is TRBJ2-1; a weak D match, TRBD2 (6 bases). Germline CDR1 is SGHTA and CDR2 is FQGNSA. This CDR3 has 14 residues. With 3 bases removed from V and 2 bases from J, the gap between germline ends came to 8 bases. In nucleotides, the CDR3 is TGTGCCAGCAGCTTGGCGGGGCCCTACAATGAGCAGTTCTTC. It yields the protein CASSLAGPYNEQFF.

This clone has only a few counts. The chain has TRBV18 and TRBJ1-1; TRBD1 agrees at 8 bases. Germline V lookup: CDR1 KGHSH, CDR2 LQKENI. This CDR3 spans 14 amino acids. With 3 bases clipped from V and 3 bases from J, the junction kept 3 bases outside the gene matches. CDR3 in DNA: TGTGCCAGCTCACCCCAGGGGGCCGACACTGAAGCTTTCTTT. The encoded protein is CASSPQGADTEAFF.

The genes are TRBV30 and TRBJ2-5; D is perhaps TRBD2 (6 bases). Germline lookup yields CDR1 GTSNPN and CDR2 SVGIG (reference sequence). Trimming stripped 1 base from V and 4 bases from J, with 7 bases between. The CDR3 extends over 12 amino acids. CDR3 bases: TGTGCCTGGAGTGCGACTAGAGAGACCCAGTACTTC. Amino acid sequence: CAWSATRETQYF.

For the CDR3, the DNA is TGTGCCTGGAGCCTAGGGGACAGGGGAACAGATACGCAGTATTTT. It is translated as CAWSLGDRGTDTQYF. This chain connects TRBV30 to TRBJ2-3, with 10 bases matching TRBD1. The CDR3 contains 15 residues. V was pared by 3 bases and J by 3 bases, with 6 bases of the junction left unmatched. Germline V gene data show CDR1 as GTSNPN and CDR2 as SVGIG (reference sequence).

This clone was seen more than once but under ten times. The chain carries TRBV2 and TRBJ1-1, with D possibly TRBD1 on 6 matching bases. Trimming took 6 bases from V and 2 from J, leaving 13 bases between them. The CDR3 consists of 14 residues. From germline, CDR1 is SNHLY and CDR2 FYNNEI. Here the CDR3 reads CASRTGASNTEAFF. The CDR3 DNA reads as TGTGCCAGCAGGACAGGAGCCTCTAACACTGAAGCTTTCTTT.

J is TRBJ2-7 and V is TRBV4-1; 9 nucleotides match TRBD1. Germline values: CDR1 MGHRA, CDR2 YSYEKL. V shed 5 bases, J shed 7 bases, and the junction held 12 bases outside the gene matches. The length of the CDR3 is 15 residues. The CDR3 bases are TGCGCCAGCAGCTGGACCCTAACAGGGGGCAAGGAGCAGTACTTC. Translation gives CASSWTLTGGKEQYF.

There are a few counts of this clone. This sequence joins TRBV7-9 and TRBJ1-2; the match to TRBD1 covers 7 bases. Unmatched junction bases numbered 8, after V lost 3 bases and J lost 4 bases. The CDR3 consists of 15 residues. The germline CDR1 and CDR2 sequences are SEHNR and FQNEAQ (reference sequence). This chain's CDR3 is CASSFGTAESYGYTF. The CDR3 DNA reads TGTGCCAGCAGCTTTGGGACAGCCGAATCCTATGGCTACACCTTC.

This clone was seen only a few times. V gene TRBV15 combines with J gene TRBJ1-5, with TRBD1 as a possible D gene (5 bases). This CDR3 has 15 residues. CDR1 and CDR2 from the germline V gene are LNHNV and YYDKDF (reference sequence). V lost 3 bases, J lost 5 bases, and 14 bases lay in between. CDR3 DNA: TGTGCCACCAGCAGGGATAAAGGGGCTCATCAGCCCCAGCATTTT. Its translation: CATSRDKGAHQPQHF.

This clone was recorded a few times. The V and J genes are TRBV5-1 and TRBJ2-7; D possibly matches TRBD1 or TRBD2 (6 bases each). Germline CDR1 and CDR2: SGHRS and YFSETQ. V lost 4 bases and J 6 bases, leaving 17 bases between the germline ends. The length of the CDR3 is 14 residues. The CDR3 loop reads CASSPGGGSLEQYF. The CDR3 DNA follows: TGCGCCAGCAGCCCTGGAGGGGGATCCCTCGAGCAGTACTTC.

CDR3 sequence: CASSTRGGLEDTQYF. The CDR3 DNA reads as TGTGCCAGCAGCACTAGGGGAGGGTTGGAGGATACGCAGTATTTT. The V and J genes are TRBV9 and TRBJ2-3; 7 nucleotides line up with TRBD2. The CDR3 runs 15 residues. V was clipped by 4 bases and J by 6 bases; unmatched bases: 11. Germline CDR1 SGDLS, CDR2 YYNGEE. Using reference TRBV9 and TRBJ2-3 for the parts outside the CDR3, the full variable domain is DSGVTQTPKHLITATGQRVTLRCSPRSGDLSVYWYQQSLDQGLQFLIQYYNGEERAKGNILERFSAQQFPDLHSELNLSSLELGDSALYFCASSTRGGLEDTQYFGPGTRLTVL.

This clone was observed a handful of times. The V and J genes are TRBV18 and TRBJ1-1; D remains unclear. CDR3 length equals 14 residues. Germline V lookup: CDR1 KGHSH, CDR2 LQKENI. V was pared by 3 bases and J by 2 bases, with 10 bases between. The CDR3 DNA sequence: TGTGCCAGCTCACCCACAGAGTCTAACACTGAAGCTTTCTTT. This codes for CASSPTESNTEAFF.

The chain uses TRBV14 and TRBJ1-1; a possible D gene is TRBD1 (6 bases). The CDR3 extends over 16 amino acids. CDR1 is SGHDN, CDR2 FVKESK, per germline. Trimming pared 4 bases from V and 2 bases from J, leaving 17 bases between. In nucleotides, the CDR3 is TGTGCCAGCAGCCCATACCCGGGACATTTCAACACTGAAGCTTTCTTT. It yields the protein CASSPYPGHFNTEAFF.

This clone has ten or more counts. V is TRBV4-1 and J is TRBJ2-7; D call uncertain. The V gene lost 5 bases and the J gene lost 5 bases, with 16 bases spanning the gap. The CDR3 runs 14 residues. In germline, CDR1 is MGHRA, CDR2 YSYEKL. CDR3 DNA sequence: TGCGCCAGCAGCTCGACGCCGCTAGGTCACGAGCAGTACTTC. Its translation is CASSSTPLGHEQYF.

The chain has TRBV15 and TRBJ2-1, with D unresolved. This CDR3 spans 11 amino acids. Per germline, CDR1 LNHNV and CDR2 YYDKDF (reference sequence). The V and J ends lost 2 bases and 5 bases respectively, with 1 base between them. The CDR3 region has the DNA TGTGCCACCAGCAGAAACAATGAGCAGTTCTTC. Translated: CATSRNNEQFF.

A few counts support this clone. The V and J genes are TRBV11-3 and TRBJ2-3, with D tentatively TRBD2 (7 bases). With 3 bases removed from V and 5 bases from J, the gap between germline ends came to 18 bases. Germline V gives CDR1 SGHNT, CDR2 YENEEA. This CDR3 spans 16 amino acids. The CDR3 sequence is CASSFMGGAEGDTQYF. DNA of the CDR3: TGTGCCAGCAGCTTCATGGGGGGGGCCGAAGGAGATACGCAGTATTTT.

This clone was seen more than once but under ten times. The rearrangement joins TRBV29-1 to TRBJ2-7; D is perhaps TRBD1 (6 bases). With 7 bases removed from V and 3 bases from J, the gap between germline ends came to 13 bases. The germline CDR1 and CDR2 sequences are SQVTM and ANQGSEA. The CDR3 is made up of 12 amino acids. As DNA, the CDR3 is TGCAGCGGCGGACAGTTATTCTACGAGCAGTACTTC. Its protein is CSGGQLFYEQYF.

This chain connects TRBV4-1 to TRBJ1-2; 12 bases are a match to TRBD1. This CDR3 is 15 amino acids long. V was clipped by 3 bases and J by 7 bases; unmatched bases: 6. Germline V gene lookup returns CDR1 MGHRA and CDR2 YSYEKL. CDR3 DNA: TGCGCCAGCAGCCACCCGGGACAGGGGGCGGGTGGCTACACCTTC. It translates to CASSHPGQGAGGYTF.